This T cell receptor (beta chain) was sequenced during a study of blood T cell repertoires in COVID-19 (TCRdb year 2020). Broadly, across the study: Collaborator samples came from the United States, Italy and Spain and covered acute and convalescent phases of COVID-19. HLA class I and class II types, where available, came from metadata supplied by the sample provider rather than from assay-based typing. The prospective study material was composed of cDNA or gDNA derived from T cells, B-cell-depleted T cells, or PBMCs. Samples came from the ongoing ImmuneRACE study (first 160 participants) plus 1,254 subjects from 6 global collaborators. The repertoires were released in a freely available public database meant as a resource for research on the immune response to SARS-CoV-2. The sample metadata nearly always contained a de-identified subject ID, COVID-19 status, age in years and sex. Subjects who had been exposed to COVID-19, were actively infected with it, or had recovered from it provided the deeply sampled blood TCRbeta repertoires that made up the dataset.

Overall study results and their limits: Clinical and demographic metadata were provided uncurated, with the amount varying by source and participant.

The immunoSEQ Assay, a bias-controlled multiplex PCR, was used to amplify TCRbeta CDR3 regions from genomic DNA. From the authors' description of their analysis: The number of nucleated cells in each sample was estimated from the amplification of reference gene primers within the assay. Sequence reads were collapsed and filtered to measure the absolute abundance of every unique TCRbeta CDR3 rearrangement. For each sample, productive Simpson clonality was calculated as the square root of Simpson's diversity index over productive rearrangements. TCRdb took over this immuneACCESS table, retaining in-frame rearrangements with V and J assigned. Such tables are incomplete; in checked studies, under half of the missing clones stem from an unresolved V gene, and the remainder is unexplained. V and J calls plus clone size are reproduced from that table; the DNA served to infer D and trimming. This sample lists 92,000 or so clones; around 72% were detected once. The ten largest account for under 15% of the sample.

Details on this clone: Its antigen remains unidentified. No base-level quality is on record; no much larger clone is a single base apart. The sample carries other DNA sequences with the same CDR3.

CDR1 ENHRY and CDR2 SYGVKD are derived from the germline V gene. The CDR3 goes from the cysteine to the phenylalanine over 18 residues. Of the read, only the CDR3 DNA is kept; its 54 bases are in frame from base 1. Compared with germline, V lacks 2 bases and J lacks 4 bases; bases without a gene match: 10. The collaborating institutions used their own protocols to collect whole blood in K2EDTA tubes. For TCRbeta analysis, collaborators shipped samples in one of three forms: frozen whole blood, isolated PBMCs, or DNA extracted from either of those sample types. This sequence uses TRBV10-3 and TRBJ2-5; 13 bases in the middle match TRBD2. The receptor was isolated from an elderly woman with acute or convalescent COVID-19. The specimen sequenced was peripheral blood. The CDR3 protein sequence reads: CAISEDPTSGGARETQYF. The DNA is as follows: TGTGCCATCAGTGAGGACCCAACTAGCGGGGGGGCCCGAGAGACCCAGTACTTC.